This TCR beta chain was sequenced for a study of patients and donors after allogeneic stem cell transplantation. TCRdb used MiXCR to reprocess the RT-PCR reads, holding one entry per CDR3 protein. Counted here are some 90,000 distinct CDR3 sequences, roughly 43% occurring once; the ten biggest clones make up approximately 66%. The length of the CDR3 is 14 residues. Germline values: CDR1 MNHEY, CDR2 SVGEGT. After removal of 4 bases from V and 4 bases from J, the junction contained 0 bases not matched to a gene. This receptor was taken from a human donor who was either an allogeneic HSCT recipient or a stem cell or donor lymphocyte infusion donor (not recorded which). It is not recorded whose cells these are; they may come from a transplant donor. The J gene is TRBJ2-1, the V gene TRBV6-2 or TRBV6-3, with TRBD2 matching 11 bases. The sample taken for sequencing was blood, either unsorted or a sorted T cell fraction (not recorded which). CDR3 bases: TGTGCCAGCAGTTTAGCGGGAGGGTACAATGAGCAGTTCTTC. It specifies CASSLAGGYNEQFF.